Presented here are 28 T cell receptor beta chains from one specimen sequenced in a study of cytomegalovirus exposure and HLA in healthy donors. Both 60 Vbeta primers and 13 Jbeta primers went into the PCR. Measured with immunoSEQ multiplex PCR; TCRdb has only the in-frame clones, and not every one. Of some 200,000 clones listed, 70% to 80% are singletons. The sequencing input was PBMCs. These receptors were collected from a girl between 5 and 17 years old in good health and CMV-seropositive.

The CDR3 reads CASSLLRSQYF. DNA for the CDR3: TGTGCCAGCAGCTTACTGCGGTCCCAGTACTTC. The V call is TRBV7-9, the J call TRBJ2-5; D unclear. V shed 2 bases and J shed 9 bases, with 7 bases lying between them. The CDR3 consists of 11 residues. Germline V CDR1 and CDR2: SEHNR, FQNEAQ (reference sequence).

On this clone itself: One junction end disagrees with the germline gene, perhaps due to a read error. The J gene is TRBJ1-3, the V gene TRBV7-9, with 7 bases identical to TRBD1. This CDR3 contains 18 residues. Germline V CDR1 and CDR2: SEHNR, FQNEAQ (reference sequence). CDR3 nucleotide sequence: TGTTCCAGCAGCTTAATAGGAGGGGGCGCTTTCTCTGGAAACACCATATATTTT. Its protein product is CSSSLIGGGAFSGNTIYF.

V usage is TRBV5-4 and J usage is TRBJ2-6; no definite D call. The CDR3 covers 16 residues. In germline, CDR1 is SGHNT, CDR2 YYREEE (reference sequence). The V end lost 1 base, the J end lost 0 bases, and 8 bases lay between the germline ends. DNA for the CDR3: TGTGCCAGCAGCTTGTCCCCCAGCTCTGGGGCCAACGTCCTGACTTTC. Its protein product is CASSLSPSSGANVLTF.

This sequence joins TRBV9 and TRBJ2-5; D remains ambiguous. The CDR3 has 14 amino acids. Trimming took 0 bases from V and 4 from J, leaving 10 bases between them. Per the germline V gene, CDR1 is SGDLS and CDR2 is YYNGEE. CDR3 nucleotides: TGTGCCAGCAGCGTAGATCCCTTCAGAGAGACCCAGTACTTC. It translates to CASSVDPFRETQYF.

The chain couples TRBV4-2 to TRBJ2-3; the D is unclear. Per germline, CDR1 LGHNA and CDR2 YNFKEQ. CDR3 length: 15 residues. V was shortened by 1 base and J by 1 base, with 9 bases between the two germline ends. CDR3 sequence: CASSQATTRTDTQYF. The CDR3 DNA reads TGTGCCAGCAGCCAAGCCACTACTCGCACAGATACGCAGTATTTT.

This clone was seen just once. The chain uses TRBV4-1 and TRBJ1-4; tentatively, D is TRBD1 (5 bases). The CDR3 sequence is 15 residues long. Germline CDR1 is MGHRA and CDR2 is YSYEKL. Trimming shortened V by 0 bases and J by 7 bases, and 12 bases separated the two germline ends. CDR3 in DNA: TGCGCCAGCAGCCAAGATCAAAGGGGCACTGAAAAACTGTTTTTT. Amino acids: CASSQDQRGTEKLFF.

The chain couples TRBV7-9 to TRBJ2-1, with D perhaps TRBD2 (6 bases). The CDR3 is 15 residues long. The V end was cut by 3 bases, the J end by 0 bases, with 9 bases between. CDR1 SEHNR and CDR2 FQNEAQ come from the germline V gene (reference sequence). CDR3 bases: TGTGCCAGCAGCTTTAGCGGAAGCTCCTACAATGAGCAGTTCTTC. Protein: CASSFSGSSYNEQFF.

The chain is built from TRBV6-5 and TRBJ1-6; tentatively, D is TRBD1 (5 bases). V gave up 2 bases and J gave up 10 bases, with 15 bases separating them. The CDR3 extends over 15 amino acids. Germline V gene lookup returns CDR1 MNHEY and CDR2 SVGAGI. The CDR3 region is CASSYDGGLGSPLHF. The CDR3 DNA sequence: TGTGCCAGCAGTTACGACGGGGGTTTAGGATCACCCCTCCACTTT.

The V gene is TRBV7-9, the J gene TRBJ1-1; TRBD1 matches at 8 bases. This CDR3 spans 12 amino acids. V shed 5 bases, J shed 8 bases, and the junction held 4 bases outside the gene matches. Germline V lookup: CDR1 SEHNR, CDR2 FQNEAQ (reference sequence). CDR3 sequence reads: CASSTGTGEAFF. In DNA, the CDR3 is TGTGCCAGCAGCACCGGGACAGGAGAAGCTTTCTTT. The variable domain in full, completed from reference TRBV7-9 and TRBJ1-1, reads DTGVSQNPRHKITKRGQNVTFRCDPISEHNRLYWYRQTLGQGPEFLTYFQNEAQLEKSRLLSDRFSAERPKGSFSTLEIQRTEQGDSAMYLCASSTGTGEAFFGQGTRLTVV.

The rearrangement uses TRBV10-3 and TRBJ2-3; TRBD1 matches at 8 bases. Germline V lookup: CDR1 ENHRY, CDR2 SYGVKD. This CDR3 has 16 residues. The V and J ends lost 4 bases and 3 bases, in that order; junction bases with no gene match: 9. CDR3 in amino acids: CAISGGQGGKTDTQYF. CDR3 DNA: TGTGCCATCAGTGGCGGACAGGGTGGGAAGACAGATACGCAGTATTTT.

The chain links TRBV10-3 to TRBJ1-4, with D unresolved. Germline V gives CDR1 ENHRY, CDR2 SYGVKD. Trimming cost V 5 bases and J 2 bases, with 9 bases left between them. The CDR3 consists of 14 residues. DNA of the CDR3: TGTGCCATCAGTCCTTCGGGTACTAATGAAAAACTGTTTTTT. Its translation is CAISPSGTNEKLFF.

The sample holds many counts of this clone. The J gene is TRBJ1-1, the V gene TRBV6-5; the D gene is possibly TRBD1 (6 bases). Between the trimmed V and J ends, which lost 2 bases and 0 bases, there was a span of 13 bases. Looked up from germline, CDR1 is MNHEY and CDR2 is SVGAGI. The CDR3 is made up of 16 amino acids. CDR3 residues: CASSYGAGTMNTEAFF. The CDR3 DNA follows: TGTGCCAGCAGTTACGGGGCAGGGACAATGAACACTGAAGCTTTCTTT.

The chain combines TRBV2 with TRBJ2-3; D possibly corresponds to TRBD2 (6 bases). Trimming pared 0 bases from V and 4 bases from J, leaving 8 bases between. The length of the CDR3 is 14 residues. Looked up from germline, CDR1 is SNHLY and CDR2 is FYNNEI. The CDR3 reads CASSEAGGADTQYF. The CDR3 DNA reads as TGTGCCAGCAGTGAAGCGGGGGGTGCAGATACGCAGTATTTT.

This sequence joins TRBV19 and TRBJ2-3; D is uncertain. The CDR3 consists of 11 residues. Trimming left V 4 bases short and J 7 bases short, with 6 bases between. Per germline, CDR1 LNHDA and CDR2 SQIVND (reference sequence). CDR3 coding DNA: TGTGCCAGTAGTAGTGGCCATACGCAGTATTTT. Amino acid sequence: CASSSGHTQYF.

For the CDR3, the DNA is TGTGCCAGCAGCCTCTACAATAGCGGGGATCGCACAGATACGCAGTATTTT. Residues: CASSLYNSGDRTDTQYF. The chain recombines TRBV7-8 with TRBJ2-3; TRBD2 aligns across 8 bases. The CDR3 covers 17 residues. With 5 bases clipped from V and 1 base from J, the junction kept 11 bases outside the gene matches. Germline-derived CDR1 and CDR2 are SGHVS and FQNEAQ.

This chain connects TRBV7-2 to TRBJ1-6; D might be TRBD1 (5 bases). The V and J ends lost 4 bases and 7 bases respectively, with 17 bases between them. The CDR3 has 16 residues. Germline CDR1 and CDR2: SGHTA and FQGNSA. The DNA for the CDR3 is TGTGCCAGCAGCTCGAGCGGGGGGTACATCAATTCACCCCTCCACTTT. Translated: CASSSSGGYINSPLHF.

This sequence joins TRBV6-1 and TRBJ1-1; a weak D match, TRBD1 (5 bases). Trimming removed 3 bases at V and 3 bases at J, with 11 bases between. The CDR3 contains 14 residues. Germline V gene data show CDR1 as MNHNS and CDR2 as SASEGT. The CDR3 DNA follows: TGTGCCAGCAGTGATGTAGGGGTCCACACTGAAGCTTTCTTT. It codes for CASSDVGVHTEAFF.

V gene TRBV9 combines with J gene TRBJ2-7, with D possibly matching TRBD1 (5 bases). CDR1 and CDR2 (germline): SGDLS, YYNGEE. This CDR3 comprises 13 residues. V dropped 3 bases and J dropped 3 bases, with 10 bases sitting between them. CDR3 bases: TGTGCCAGCAGCGAGGACATTTTCTACGAGCAGTACTTC. Translated: CASSEDIFYEQYF.

A note on this clone: The junction and the germline gene differ at one end; a read error may be behind it. The chain employs TRBV6-5 and TRBJ1-6, with D perhaps matching TRBD1 (5 bases). CDR3 length: 14 amino acids. Germline lookup yields CDR1 MNHEY and CDR2 SVGAGI. The CDR3 is CASTYGQLNSPLHF. The CDR3 DNA reads TGTGCCAGCACTTACGGACAACTTAATTCACCCCTCCACTTT.

In its sample, this clone was seen a few times. The rearrangement joins TRBV7-2 to TRBJ2-5, with D uncertain. Near its end, the DNA agrees better with TRBJ2-7, so the J call may be wrong. The CDR3 extends over 13 amino acids. Germline V CDR1 and CDR2: SGHTA, FQGNSA. The CDR3 sequence: CASSLDLHYEQYF. The CDR3 nucleotides read TGTGCCAGCAGCTTAGACCTTCACTACGAGCAGTACTTC.

This clone came up a few times. The chain combines TRBV5-6 with TRBJ1-2; D call uncertain. Germline V gives CDR1 SGHDT, CDR2 YYEEEE. V lost 0 bases to trimming and J lost 7 bases, with 7 bases between them. This CDR3 has 12 amino acids. CDR3 sequence reads: CASSLGQVGYTF. In DNA, the CDR3 is TGTGCCAGCAGCTTGGGCCAGGTTGGCTACACCTTC.

This clone has a single count. This chain links TRBV6-6 with TRBJ2-7; 7 nucleotides align to TRBD2. The CDR3 is 15 residues long. Germline V gene sequence: CDR1 MNHNY, CDR2 SVGAGI (reference sequence). V shed 6 bases and J 0 bases; nucleotides not matched to a gene: 8. The CDR3 DNA reads TGTGCCAGCAGCCTACCCGGGAGGAGCTCCTACGAGCAGTACTTC. It translates to CASSLPGRSSYEQYF.

This clone came up a few times. The rearrangement links TRBV7-2 to TRBJ1-3; D uncertain. Germline values: CDR1 SGHTA, CDR2 FQGNSA. This CDR3 contains 16 residues. V was cut by 3 bases and J by 0 bases, with 12 bases left in between. CDR3 in amino acids: CASSFSVGGSGNTIYF. The CDR3, as DNA: TGTGCCAGCAGCTTTAGCGTTGGAGGCTCTGGAAACACCATATATTTT.

The V and J genes are TRBV9 and TRBJ2-7; 11 nucleotides agree with TRBD1. This CDR3 spans 15 amino acids. With 4 bases clipped from V and 7 bases from J, the junction kept 10 bases outside the gene matches. CDR1 is SGDLS and CDR2 is YYNGEE in the germline V gene. For the CDR3, the DNA is TGTGCCAGCAGCCGAGGGACAGGGGGATCGAATGAGCAGTACTTC. It yields the protein CASSRGTGGSNEQYF.

V and J are TRBV6-1 and TRBJ1-5; D is unclear. This CDR3 has 14 amino acids. The V gene lost 5 bases and the J gene lost 6 bases, with 14 bases spanning the gap. In germline, CDR1 is MNHNS, CDR2 SASEGT. This CDR3 reads CASSKTWLVQPQHF. In nucleotides, the CDR3 is TGTGCCAGCAGTAAGACATGGCTCGTTCAGCCCCAGCATTTT.

For this clone: Other DNA sequences from this sample encode an identical CDR3 as well. V gene TRBV29-1 combines with J gene TRBJ2-7; 9 bases line up with TRBD1. CDR1 is SQVTM, CDR2 ANQGSEA, per germline. V dropped 6 bases and J dropped 2; count of bases not matched to a gene: 5. This CDR3 contains 13 residues. Here the CDR3 DNA reads TGCAGCGTGACCGGGACAGGGCCCTACGAGCAGTACTTC. As protein: CSVTGTGPYEQYF.

This chain connects TRBV27 to TRBJ1-1; no clear D gene. The germline V gene encodes CDR1 MNHEY and CDR2 SMNVEV (reference sequence). V was clipped by 0 bases and J by 3 bases, with 5 bases between them. The CDR3 extends over 13 amino acids. DNA of the CDR3: TGTGCCAGCAGTTTATCGAGGGACACTGAAGCTTTCTTT. Translating it yields CASSLSRDTEAFF.

This chain connects TRBV29-1 to TRBJ1-2; D perhaps matches TRBD1 (5 bases). The CDR3 consists of 13 residues. V lost 5 bases and J lost 8, with 18 bases in between. Germline-derived CDR1 and CDR2 are SQVTM and ANQGSEA. The CDR3 reads CSVHKLQAPGYTF. In DNA form, the CDR3 reads TGCAGCGTTCACAAGCTACAGGCCCCCGGCTACACCTTC.